These 20 T cell receptor beta chains share one sample of origin, sequenced in a study of shared T cell receptors in the human thymus (dated by TCRdb to about 2021). Libraries were prepared through the immunoSEQ multiplex PCR assay. TCRdb obtained this table from immuneACCESS and retained in-frame rearrangements with V and J assigned. These tables miss some clones; where compared with another copy, unresolved V genes account for less than half of the shortfall, and the remainder is unexplained. The sample table contains about 610,000 clones; only one count was recorded for roughly 90% of them. Jointly, the top ten make up 0.0085% to 0.012% of the sample. These data were also reused for a study on human thymus T cells.

The material sequenced was thymocytes. The receptors were gathered from a boy in the first two years of life with a congenital heart defect. Donor details come from another sample of the same person, matched by shared clones.

The chain links TRBV16 to TRBJ1-2; D call uncertain. Per germline, CDR1 KGHSY and CDR2 FQNENV. Trimming left V 0 bases short and J 6 bases short, with 23 bases between. The CDR3 is made up of 18 amino acids. DNA of the CDR3: TGTGCCAGCAGCCAATCAGCCGGCCCGAGGGTCTTCGAGAATGGCTACACCTTC. This encodes CASSQSAGPRVFENGYTF.

V is TRBV2 and J is TRBJ1-4; TRBD1 might be the D (6 bases). Germline CDR1 and CDR2: SNHLY and FYNNEI. V lost 1 base and J 3 bases, leaving 12 bases between the germline ends. This CDR3 region has 16 residues. CDR3 amino acids: CASSEDRVSANEKLFF. The CDR3 coding sequence is TGTGCCAGCAGTGAAGACAGGGTGTCTGCTAATGAAAAACTGTTTTTT.

V gene TRBV19 combines with J gene TRBJ2-4; 12 bases line up with TRBD2. The J segment lost 3 bases and the V segment lost 3 bases, leaving 6 bases of the junction unmatched. CDR1 and CDR2 (germline): LNHDA, SQIVND (reference sequence). This CDR3 contains 17 residues. The CDR3 bases are TGTGCCAGTAGTATGAGGAGGACTAGCGGGATCAAAAACATTCAGTACTTC. The encoded protein is CASSMRRTSGIKNIQYF.

The genes are TRBV29-1 and TRBJ1-4; 10 bases align to TRBD1. The germline gives CDR1 SQVTM, CDR2 ANQGSEA. CDR3 length: 17 residues. Germline trimming cut 7 bases from V and 10 bases from J; bases unmatched to any gene: 21. The CDR3 DNA follows: TGCAGCGCCCTTCCCTCGGGGCAGGACAGGGGGATCGGAAAACTGTTTTTT. It yields the protein CSALPSGQDRGIGKLFF. Full variable domain (remainder filled in from reference TRBV29-1 and TRBJ1-4): SAVISQKPSRDICQRGTSLTIQCQVDSQVTMMFWYRQQPGQSLTLIATANQGSEATYESGFVIDKFPISRPNLTFSTLTVSNMSPEDSSIYLCSALPSGQDRGIGKLFFGSGTQLSVL.

The chain employs TRBV4-3 and TRBJ2-7, with 10 bases lining up with TRBD1. CDR1 LGHNA and CDR2 YSLEER come from the germline V gene. This CDR3 is built from 17 residues. V lost 0 bases and J lost 5; bases outside the gene matches: 10. The CDR3 region has the DNA TGCGCCAGCAGCCAAGATCGGGGACAGGGGAAAGGGGACGAGCAGTACTTC. It encodes CASSQDRGQGKGDEQYF.

This clone was picked up one time. The rearrangement links TRBV27 to TRBJ2-7; D is unclear. The CDR3 totals 13 residues. The germline gives CDR1 MNHEY, CDR2 SMNVEV (reference sequence). Trimming stripped 3 bases from V and 6 bases from J, with 12 bases between. The CDR3 region has the DNA TGTGCCAGCAGTTTCAATGATCGGGTCGAGCAGTACTTC. Translating it yields CASSFNDRVEQYF.

The rearrangement links TRBV21-1 to TRBJ2-7; TRBD2 is the table's D call and was not checked against the DNA. TRBV21-1 is noted as a pseudogene. CDR3 length equals 15 residues. CDR3 amino acids: CASSNERGGLCEQYF. The DNA for the CDR3 is TGTGCCAGCAGCAACGAGCGGGGGGGTCTTTGCGAGCAGTACTTC.

V and J are TRBV7-9 and TRBJ1-4; TRBD1 is a possible D gene (5 bases). This CDR3 contains 15 residues. Trimming shortened V by 4 bases and J by 5 bases, and 14 bases separated the two germline ends. Germline V lookup: CDR1 SEHNR, CDR2 FQNEAQ (reference sequence). CDR3 bases: TGTGCCAGCAGCTACTTAAGGCAGGGCAATGAAAAACTGTTTTTT. Amino acids: CASSYLRQGNEKLFF.

The V gene is TRBV28, the J gene TRBJ2-6, with D possibly TRBD1 on 6 matching bases. CDR3 length equals 20 residues. Germline assignment: CDR1 MDHEN and CDR2 SYDVKM. Deletions cut 2 bases from V and 0 bases from J, with 20 bases between. This CDR3 reads CASSLRLRDTRFSGANVLTF. CDR3 nucleotide sequence: TGTGCCAGCAGTTTACGCCTCCGGGACACCCGCTTCTCTGGGGCCAACGTCCTGACTTTC.

This chain's CDR3 is CATSTGTGICEQYF. The CDR3 DNA sequence: TGTGCCACCAGCACCGGGACAGGGATTTGCGAGCAGTACTTC. The chain joins TRBV15 to TRBJ2-7; 9 bases are shared with TRBD1. Germline loops: CDR1 LNHNV, CDR2 YYDKDF (reference sequence). Trimming took 4 bases from V and 6 from J; bases not matched to a gene: 7. CDR3 length: 14 amino acids.

The chain links TRBV7-2 to TRBJ2-5, with TRBD1 matching 7 bases. The CDR3 is made up of 15 amino acids. J gave up 3 bases and V 0 bases, and 4 bases lay outside the gene matches. The germline V gene has CDR1 SGHTA and CDR2 FQGNSA. The CDR3 bases are TGTGCCAGCAGCTTAGCGAGTGGGACAGAAGAGACCCAGTACTTC. It encodes CASSLASGTEETQYF.

The gene calls are TRBV30 and TRBJ2-4, with D possibly being TRBD1 (6 bases). V lost 0 bases and J 14 bases, leaving 20 bases between the germline ends. Germline lookup yields CDR1 GTSNPN and CDR2 SVGIG (reference sequence). The length of the CDR3 is 14 residues. CDR3 bases: TGTGCCTGGAGTGTATCGAACAGGGTTAAGGTTAAGTACTTC. Its protein product is CAWSVSNRVKVKYF.

As for this clone: This sample also contains other DNA sequences that code for the same CDR3. The gene calls are TRBV2 and TRBJ2-1; tentative D call: TRBD2 (6 bases). This CDR3 is built from 15 residues. Germline CDR1 is SNHLY and CDR2 is FYNNEI. V lost 2 bases to trimming and J lost 0 bases, with 8 bases between them. DNA of the CDR3: TGTGCCAGCAGTGAACGGGGGAGCTCCTACAATGAGCAGTTCTTC. Its translation is CASSERGSSYNEQFF.

This chain joins TRBV6-7 and TRBJ2-2; 7 nucleotides match TRBD1. TRBV6-7 is an open reading frame whose function is uncertain. The V segment lost 2 bases and the J segment 4 bases; nucleotides outside the gene matches: 4. The CDR3 consists of 15 residues. CDR3 in DNA: TGTGCCAGCAGTTACCCACAGGGGAGCACCGGGGAGCTGTTTTTT. Its translation is CASSYPQGSTGELFF.

Concerning this clone: Mismatch with germline at one junction end may stem from a read error. The rearrangement uses TRBV4-1 and TRBJ1-1; D uncertain. CDR1 and CDR2 (germline): MGHRA, YSYEKL. CDR3 length equals 17 residues. The CDR3 region is CASSQDWISNMNTKAFF. CDR3 in DNA: TGCGCCAGCAGCCAAGATTGGATCTCAAACATGAACACTAAAGCTTTCTTT.

The chain employs TRBV4-2 and TRBJ2-7; 7 positions match TRBD1. This CDR3 contains 17 residues. Germline V gene data show CDR1 as LGHNA and CDR2 as YNFKEQ. After removal of 0 bases from V and 7 bases from J, the junction contained 15 bases not matched to a gene. CDR3 loop: CASSQDRKFGTVREQYF. The CDR3 DNA sequence: TGTGCCAGCAGCCAAGATCGGAAGTTTGGGACAGTCCGGGAGCAGTACTTC.

V gene TRBV21-1 combines with J gene TRBJ2-7; the listed D gene, TRBD2, was not tested against the DNA. TRBV21-1 represents a pseudogene. CDR3 length equals 15 residues. The CDR3 spells CASSKDKREWDEQYF. CDR3 sequence (DNA): TGTGCCAGCAGCAAAGATAAGCGGGAGTGGGACGAGCAGTACTTC.

CDR3 DNA: TGTGCCAGCAGTGCACAGGGCCCCACCGGGGAGCTGTTTTTT. It encodes CASSAQGPTGELFF. The rearrangement joins TRBV28 to TRBJ2-2, with D possibly matching TRBD1 (6 bases). Germline CDR1 and CDR2: MDHEN and SYDVKM. There are 14 residues in the CDR3. V lost 5 bases and J 4 bases, leaving 11 bases between the germline ends.

This chain links TRBV29-1 with TRBJ2-3; 8 positions match TRBD2. Trimming at V came to 7 bases and at J to 0 bases, leaving 9 bases not matched to a gene. Germline lookup yields CDR1 SQVTM and CDR2 ANQGSEA. This CDR3 contains 15 residues. The CDR3 nucleotides are TGCAGCGGTCGGATAGCGGGAAGAAGCACAGATACGCAGTATTTT. Translating it yields CSGRIAGRSTDTQYF.

The V gene is TRBV15, the J gene TRBJ2-7, with 8 bases lining up with TRBD1. The CDR3 runs to 16 residues. In germline, CDR1 is LNHNV, CDR2 YYDKDF (reference sequence). Trimming removed 2 bases from V and 3 bases from J; junction bases left unmatched: 9. The CDR3 coding sequence is TGTGCCACCAGCAGATCCTCGCTTGACAGGGGCTACGAGCAGTACTTC. Protein product: CATSRSSLDRGYEQYF.